These T cell receptor beta chains were read from a single sample in a study of tumor-infiltrating lymphocytes in primary liver carcinoma. TCRdb reprocessed the multiplex PCR reads with MiXCR, giving one entry per CDR3 protein. Of 95,000 to 100,000 distinct CDR3 sequences in the sample, under 70% were seen once. Material for sequencing was liver tumor tissue from sampling region 2. The origin of the receptors is a woman between 55 and 75 years old with primary liver carcinoma and hepatitis B virus infection. Both conserved end residues are trimmed from each CDR3. The D gene is left open where the match is weak. Clone size is not always given. Where it is, it says once, few, many or a class for expanded clones.

many | TRBV5-1 | TRBD2 | ASNPGGVPDTQY
- | TRBV11-2 | - | AWSSKQAEAF
few | TRBV7-9 | - | ASSPGGGFNDEQY
many | TRBV5-1 | - | ASSPDLRTEAF
- | TRBV28 | - | ASSSTVGGTYSEQF
- | TRBV11-2 | - | AKSLDGPYGGQY
- | TRBV13 | TRBD1 | ASILSGTGTVKLF
- | TRBV29-1 | - | SAGPGDNYGCT
many | TRBV4-1 | TRBD2 | ASSPSLPSGAYEQY
many | TRBV5-1 | TRBD1 | ASSPTGTRETQY
- | TRBV14 | - | ASSEEKRLAYNTGELS
many | TRBV28 | TRBD2 | ASSPNGGSYEQF
- | TRBV29-1 | - | SAPSPTNYGYT
- | TRBV29-1 | TRBD2 | SLMRGNTDTQF
- | TRBV11-2 | - | ASSLLLWTQETQY
many | TRBV6-1 | TRBD1 | ASSEVQQGDEELF
many | TRBV4-1 | - | ASSQAFSGTGYEQY
many | TRBV28 | - | ASRGAPALH
- | TRBV12-3/TRBV12-4 | - | ASSIGDRLAVSSYEQY
- | TRBV20-1 | - | SARERTGSETQY
many | TRBV7-9 | TRBD1 | ASAGTGTYNEQF
few | TRBV11-2 | - | ASPDSRYREQF
many | TRBV5-1 | - | ASSRSYEQY
- | TRBV6-5 | - | DSSYAGLGQPQH
many | TRBV12-3/TRBV12-4 | TRBD1 | ASRLSGGVQPQH
- | TRBV10-3 | - | AISESIISPYEQY
- | TRBV10-3 | TRBD1 | ATIEPGGEAF
- | TRBV7-9 | - | ANSLMEVGEAL
many | TRBV6-1 | TRBD2 | ASSRLAGETQY
once | TRBV12-3/TRBV12-4 | TRBD1 | ASRRTGVTEAF
many | TRBV6-5 | TRBD2 | ASSPRGGGTGELF
- | TRBV28 | TRBD1 | ASSKRKGGTRELF
many | TRBV29-1 | TRBD2 | SARTSGGYEQY
- | TRBV6-5 | - | ATSVGRGGAEAF
- | TRBV2 | - | ASSVHLNTLTQY
many | TRBV28 | TRBD2 | ASSFSGRAGLSNNEQF